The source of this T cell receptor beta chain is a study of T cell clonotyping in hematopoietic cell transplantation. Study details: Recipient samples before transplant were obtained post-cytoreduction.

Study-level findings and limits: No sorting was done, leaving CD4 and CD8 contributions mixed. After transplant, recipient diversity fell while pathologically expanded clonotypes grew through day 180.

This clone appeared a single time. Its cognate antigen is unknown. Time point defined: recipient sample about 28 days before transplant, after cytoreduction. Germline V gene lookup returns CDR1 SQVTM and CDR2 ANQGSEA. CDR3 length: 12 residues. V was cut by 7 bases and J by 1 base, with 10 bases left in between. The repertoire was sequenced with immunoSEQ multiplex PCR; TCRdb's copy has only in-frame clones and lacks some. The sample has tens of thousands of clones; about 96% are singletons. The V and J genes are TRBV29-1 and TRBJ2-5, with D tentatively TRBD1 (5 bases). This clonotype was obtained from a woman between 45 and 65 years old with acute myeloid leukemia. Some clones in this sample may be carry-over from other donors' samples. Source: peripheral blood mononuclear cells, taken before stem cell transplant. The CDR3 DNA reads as TGCAGCGCCAGTGACAGCCAAGAGACCCAGTACTTC. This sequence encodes CSASDSQETQYF. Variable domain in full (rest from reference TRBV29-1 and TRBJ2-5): SAVISQKPSRDICQRGTSLTIQCQVDSQVTMMFWYRQQPGQSLTLIATANQGSEATYESGFVIDKFPISRPNLTFSTLTVSNMSPEDSSIYLCSASDSQETQYFGPGTRLLVL.